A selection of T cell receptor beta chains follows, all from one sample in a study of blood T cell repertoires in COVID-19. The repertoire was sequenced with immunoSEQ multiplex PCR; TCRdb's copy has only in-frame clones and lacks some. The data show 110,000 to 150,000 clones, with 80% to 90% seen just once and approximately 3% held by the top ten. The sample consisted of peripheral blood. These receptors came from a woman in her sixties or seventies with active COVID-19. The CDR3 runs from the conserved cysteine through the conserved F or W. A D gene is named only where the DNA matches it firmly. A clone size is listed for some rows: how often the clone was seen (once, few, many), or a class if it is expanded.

CASSPRQEGLYRQAFF TGCGCCAGCAGCCCCCGACAGGAAGGCCTCTACCGCCAAGCTTTCTTT TRBJ1-1 TRBV5-1 - -
CASSLLAGSAPAYNEQFF TGTGCCAGCAGCTTACTCGCGGGGAGCGCACCTGCCTACAATGAGCAGTTCTTC TRBJ2-1 TRBV11-2 - -
CASSEPGTSNEQFF TGTGCCAGCAGCGAACCCGGGACTAGTAATGAGCAGTTCTTC TRBJ2-1 TRBV6-4 TRBD2 -
CAWSGNTYEQYF TGTGCCTGGAGTGGTAATACCTACGAGCAGTACTTC TRBJ2-7 TRBV30 - -
CASSDGLGEANYGYTF TGTGCCAGCAGTGATGGGCTCGGGGAGGCTAACTATGGCTACACCTTC TRBJ1-2 TRBV2 - -
CASSVGTGSYNEQFF TGTGCCAGCAGCGTAGGGACGGGATCCTACAATGAGCAGTTCTTC TRBJ2-1 TRBV9 - -
CASSLKLAGVTDTQYF TGCGCCAGCAGCTTGAAACTAGCGGGAGTGACAGATACGCAGTATTTT TRBJ2-3 TRBV5-1 TRBD2 -
CASRGDRRNKLFF TGTGCCAGCAGAGGGGACAGGAGAAACAAACTGTTTTTT TRBJ1-4 TRBV6-5 TRBD1 once
CASSHTSTGASGAFF TGTGCCAGCAGTCATACCTCGACAGGGGCGAGTGGGGCTTTCTTT TRBJ1-1 TRBV6-5 TRBD1 -
CASTLRTGDNQPQHF TGTGCCAGCACCCTCCGGACGGGAGACAATCAGCCCCAGCATTTT TRBJ1-5 TRBV3-1/TRBV3-2 - -
CASTPARYGAYNEQFF TGTGCCAGCACCCCCGCTAGGTATGGCGCCTACAATGAGCAGTTCTTC TRBJ2-1 TRBV6-2/TRBV6-3 - -
CASSLRGDGSSYNSPLHF TGCGCCAGCAGTCTGAGAGGGGACGGGAGCTCCTATAATTCACCCCTCCACTTT TRBJ1-6 TRBV4-1 - -
CASSVAGYWISPLHF TGTGCCAGCAGCGTAGCAGGGTATTGGATCTCACCCCTCCACTTT TRBJ1-6 TRBV9 - -